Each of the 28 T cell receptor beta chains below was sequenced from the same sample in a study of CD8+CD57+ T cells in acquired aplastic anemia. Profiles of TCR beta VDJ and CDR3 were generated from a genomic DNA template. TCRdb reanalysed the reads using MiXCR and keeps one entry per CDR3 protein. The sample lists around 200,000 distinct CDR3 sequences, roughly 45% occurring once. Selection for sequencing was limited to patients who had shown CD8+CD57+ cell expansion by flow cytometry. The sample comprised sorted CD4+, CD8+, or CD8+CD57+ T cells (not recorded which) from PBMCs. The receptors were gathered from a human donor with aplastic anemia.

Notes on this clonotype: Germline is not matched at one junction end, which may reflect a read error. This CDR3 is CASSVGASSGNTIYF. DNA of the CDR3: TGTGCCAGCAGCGTAGGGGCCTCCTCTGGAAACACCATATATTTT. The chain recombines TRBV5-1 with TRBJ1-3; the D gene is possibly TRBD1 (5 bases). The CDR3 runs to 15 residues. Per germline, CDR1 SGHRS and CDR2 YFSETQ.

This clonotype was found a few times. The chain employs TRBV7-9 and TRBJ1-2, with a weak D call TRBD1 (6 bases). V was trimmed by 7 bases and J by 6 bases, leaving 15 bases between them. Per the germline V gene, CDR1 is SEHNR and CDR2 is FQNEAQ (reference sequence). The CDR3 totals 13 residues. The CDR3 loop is CASTPLQGHGYTF. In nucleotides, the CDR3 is TGTGCCAGCACCCCCCTTCAGGGGCATGGCTACACCTTC.

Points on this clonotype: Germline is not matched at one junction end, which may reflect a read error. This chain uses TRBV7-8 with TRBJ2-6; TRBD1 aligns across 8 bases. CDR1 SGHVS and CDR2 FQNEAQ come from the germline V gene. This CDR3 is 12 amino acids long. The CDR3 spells CASSDKRDRKAF. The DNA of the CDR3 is TGTGCCAGCAGCGATAAACGGGACAGGAAAGCTTTC. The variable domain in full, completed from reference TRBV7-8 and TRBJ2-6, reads GAGVSQSPRYKVAKRGQDVALRCDPISGHVSLFWYQQALGQGPEFLTYFQNEAQLDKSGLPSDRFFAERPEGSVSTLKIQRTQQEDSAVYLCASSDKRDRKAFGAGSRLTVL.

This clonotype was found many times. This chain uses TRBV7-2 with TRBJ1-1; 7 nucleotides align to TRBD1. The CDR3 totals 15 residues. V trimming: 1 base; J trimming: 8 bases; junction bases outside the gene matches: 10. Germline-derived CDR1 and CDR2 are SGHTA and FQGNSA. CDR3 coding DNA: TGTGCCAGCAGCTTAGGGGCCGGACAGGACAAGGAAGCTTTCTTT. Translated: CASSLGAGQDKEAFF. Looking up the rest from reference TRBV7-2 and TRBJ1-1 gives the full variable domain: GAGVSQSPSNKVTEKGKDVELRCDPISGHTALYWYRQSLGQGLEFLIYFQGNSAPDKSGLPSDRFSAERTGGSVSTLTIQRTQQEDSAVYLCASSLGAGQDKEAFFGQGTRLTVV.

As DNA, the CDR3 is TGTGCCAGCAGTGAAGCGCACAGGGGGCTAGGTGAGCAGTTCTTC. Translating gives CASSEAHRGLGEQFF. This chain joins TRBV2 and TRBJ2-1, with TRBD1 matching 9 bases. From germline, CDR1 is SNHLY and CDR2 FYNNEI. The V segment lost 0 bases and the J segment 9 bases; nucleotides outside the gene matches: 6. The CDR3 sequence is 15 residues long.

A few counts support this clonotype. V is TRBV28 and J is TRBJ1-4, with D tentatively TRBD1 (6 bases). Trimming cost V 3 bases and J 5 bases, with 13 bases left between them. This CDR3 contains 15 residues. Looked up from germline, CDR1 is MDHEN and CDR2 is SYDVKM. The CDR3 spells CASSFGGQENEKLFF. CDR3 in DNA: TGTGCCAGCAGTTTCGGGGGGCAGGAGAATGAAAAACTGTTTTTT.

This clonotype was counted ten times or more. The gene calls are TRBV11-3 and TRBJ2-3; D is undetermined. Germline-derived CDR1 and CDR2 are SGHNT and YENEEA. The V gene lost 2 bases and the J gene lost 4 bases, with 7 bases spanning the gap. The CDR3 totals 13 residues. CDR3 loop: CASSLSAADTQYF. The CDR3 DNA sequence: TGTGCCAGCAGCTTAAGTGCCGCAGATACGCAGTATTTT.

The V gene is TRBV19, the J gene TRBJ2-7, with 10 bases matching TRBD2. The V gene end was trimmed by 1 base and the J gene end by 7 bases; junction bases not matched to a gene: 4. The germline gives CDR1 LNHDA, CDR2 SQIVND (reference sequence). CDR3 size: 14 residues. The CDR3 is CASSIVSGGEEQYF. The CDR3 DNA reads TGTGCCAGTAGTATAGTAAGCGGGGGGGAAGAGCAGTACTTC. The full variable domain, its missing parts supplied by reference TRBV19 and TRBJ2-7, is DGGITQSPKYLFRKEGQNVTLSCEQNLNHDAMYWYRQDPGQGLRLIYYSQIVNDFQKGDIAEGYSVSREKKESFPLTVTSAQKNPTAFYLCASSIVSGGEEQYFGPGTRLTVT.

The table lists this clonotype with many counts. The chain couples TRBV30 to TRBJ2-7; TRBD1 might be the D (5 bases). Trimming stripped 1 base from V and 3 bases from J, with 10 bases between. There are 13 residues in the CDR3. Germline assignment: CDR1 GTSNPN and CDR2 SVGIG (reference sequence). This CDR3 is CAWSARDSYEQYF. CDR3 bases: TGTGCCTGGAGTGCAAGAGACAGCTACGAGCAGTACTTC. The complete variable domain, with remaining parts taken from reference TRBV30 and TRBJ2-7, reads SQTIHQWPATLVQPVGSPLSLECTVEGTSNPNLYWYRQAAGRGLQLLFYSVGIGQISSEVPQNLSASRPQDRQFILSSKKLLLSDSGFYLCAWSARDSYEQYFGPGTRLTVT.

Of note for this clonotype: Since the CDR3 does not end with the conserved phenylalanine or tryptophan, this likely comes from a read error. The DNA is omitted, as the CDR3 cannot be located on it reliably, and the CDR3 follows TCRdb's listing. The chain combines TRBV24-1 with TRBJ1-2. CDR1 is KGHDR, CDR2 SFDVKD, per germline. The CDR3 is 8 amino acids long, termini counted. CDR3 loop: CATSPPAR.

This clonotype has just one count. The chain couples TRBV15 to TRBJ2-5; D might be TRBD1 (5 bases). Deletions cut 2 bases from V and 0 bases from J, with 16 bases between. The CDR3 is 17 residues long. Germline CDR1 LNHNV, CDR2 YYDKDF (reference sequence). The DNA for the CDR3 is TGTGCCACCAGCAGATCTAACAGGCCAACGGACCAAGAGACCCAGTACTTC. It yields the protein CATSRSNRPTDQETQYF.

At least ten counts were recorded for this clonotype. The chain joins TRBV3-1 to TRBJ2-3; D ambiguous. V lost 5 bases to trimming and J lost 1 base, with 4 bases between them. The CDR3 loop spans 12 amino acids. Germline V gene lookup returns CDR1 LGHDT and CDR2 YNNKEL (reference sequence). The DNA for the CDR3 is TGTGCCAGCAGCTACCGCACAGATACGCAGTATTTT. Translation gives CASSYRTDTQYF.

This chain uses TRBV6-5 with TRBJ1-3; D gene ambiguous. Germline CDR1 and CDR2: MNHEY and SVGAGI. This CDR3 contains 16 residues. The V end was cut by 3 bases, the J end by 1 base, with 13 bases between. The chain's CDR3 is CASSYSSPWSGNTIYF. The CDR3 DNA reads TGTGCCAGCAGTTATTCAAGCCCGTGGTCTGGAAACACCATATATTTT.

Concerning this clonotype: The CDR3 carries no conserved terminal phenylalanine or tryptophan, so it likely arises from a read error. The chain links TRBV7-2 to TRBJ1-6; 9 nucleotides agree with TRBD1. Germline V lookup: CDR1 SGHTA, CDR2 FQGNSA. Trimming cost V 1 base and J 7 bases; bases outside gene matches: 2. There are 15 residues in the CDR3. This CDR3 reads CASSLGQGGNSPLHS. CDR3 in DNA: TGTGCCAGCAGCTTAGGACAGGGGGGGAATTCACCCCTCCACTCT.

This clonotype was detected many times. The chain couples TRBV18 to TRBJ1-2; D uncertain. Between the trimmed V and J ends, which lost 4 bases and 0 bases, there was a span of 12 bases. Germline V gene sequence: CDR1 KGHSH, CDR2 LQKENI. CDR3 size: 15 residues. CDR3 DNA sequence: TGTGCCAGCTCACAAGACGGTACTCCTAACTATGGCTACACCTTC. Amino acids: CASSQDGTPNYGYTF.

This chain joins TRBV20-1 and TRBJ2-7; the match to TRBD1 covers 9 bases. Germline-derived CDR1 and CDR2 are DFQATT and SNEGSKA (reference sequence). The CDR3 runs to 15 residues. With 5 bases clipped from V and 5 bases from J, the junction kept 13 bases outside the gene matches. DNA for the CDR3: TGCAGTGCTGCCCCTCCCGGGACAGGGATCGACGAGCAGTACTTC. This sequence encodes CSAAPPGTGIDEQYF.

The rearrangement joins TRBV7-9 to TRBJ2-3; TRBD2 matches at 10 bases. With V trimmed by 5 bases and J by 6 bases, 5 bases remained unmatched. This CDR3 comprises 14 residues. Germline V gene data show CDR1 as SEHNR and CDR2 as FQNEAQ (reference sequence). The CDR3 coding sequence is TGTGCCAGCAGCGGAGCGGGGGGGCTGGATACGCAGTATTTT. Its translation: CASSGAGGLDTQYF.

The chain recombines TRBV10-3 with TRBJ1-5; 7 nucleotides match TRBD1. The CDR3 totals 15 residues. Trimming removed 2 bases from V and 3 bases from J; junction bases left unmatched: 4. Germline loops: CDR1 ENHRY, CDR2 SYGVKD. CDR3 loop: CAISEGGTVNQPQHF. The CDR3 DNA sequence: TGTGCCATCAGTGAGGGGGGGACAGTCAATCAGCCCCAGCATTTT.

CDR3 bases: TGTGCCAGTAGTCCCCCCCGACTGCCCTATGGCTACACCTTC. It yields the protein CASSPPRLPYGYTF. The rearrangement uses TRBV19 and TRBJ1-2; no clear D. Per germline, CDR1 LNHDA and CDR2 SQIVND (reference sequence). This CDR3 region has 14 residues. V lost 5 bases to trimming and J lost 4 bases, with 14 bases between them.

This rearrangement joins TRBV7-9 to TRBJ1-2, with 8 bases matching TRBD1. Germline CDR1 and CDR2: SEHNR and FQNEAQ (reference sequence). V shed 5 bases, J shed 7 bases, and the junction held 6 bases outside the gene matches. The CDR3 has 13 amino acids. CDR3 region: CASSAPGGTGYTF. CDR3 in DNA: TGTGCCAGCAGCGCCCCAGGGGGCACTGGCTACACCTTC.

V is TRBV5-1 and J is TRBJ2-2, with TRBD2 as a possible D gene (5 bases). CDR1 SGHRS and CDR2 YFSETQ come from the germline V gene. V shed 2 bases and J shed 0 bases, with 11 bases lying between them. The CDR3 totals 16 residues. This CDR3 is CASSFGPGTNTGELFF. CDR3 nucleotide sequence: TGCGCCAGCAGCTTTGGCCCCGGGACGAACACCGGGGAGCTGTTTTTT.

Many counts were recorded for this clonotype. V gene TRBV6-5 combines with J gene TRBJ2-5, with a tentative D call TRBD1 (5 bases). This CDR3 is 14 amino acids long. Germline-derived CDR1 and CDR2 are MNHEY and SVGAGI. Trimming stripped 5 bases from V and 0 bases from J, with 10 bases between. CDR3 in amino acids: CASSRGTYQETQYF. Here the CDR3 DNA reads TGTGCCAGCAGTAGGGGCACGTACCAAGAGACCCAGTACTTC.

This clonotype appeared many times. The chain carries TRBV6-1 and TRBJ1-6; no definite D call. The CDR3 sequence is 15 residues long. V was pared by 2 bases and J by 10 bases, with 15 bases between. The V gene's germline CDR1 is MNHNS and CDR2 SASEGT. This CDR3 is CASSEIWGGRSPLHF. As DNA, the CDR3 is TGTGCCAGCAGTGAAATTTGGGGAGGTCGGTCACCCCTCCACTTT.

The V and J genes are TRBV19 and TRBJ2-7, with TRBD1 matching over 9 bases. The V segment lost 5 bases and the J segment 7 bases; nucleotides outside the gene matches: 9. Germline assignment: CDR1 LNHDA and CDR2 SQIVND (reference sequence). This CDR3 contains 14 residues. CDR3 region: CASSSRQGGEEQYF. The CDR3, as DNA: TGTGCCAGTAGTTCTAGACAGGGGGGGGAAGAGCAGTACTTC.

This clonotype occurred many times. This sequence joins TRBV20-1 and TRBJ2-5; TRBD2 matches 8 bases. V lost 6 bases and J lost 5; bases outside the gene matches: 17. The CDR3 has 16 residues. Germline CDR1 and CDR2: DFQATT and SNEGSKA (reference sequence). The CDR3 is CSANPGLGSPRETQYF. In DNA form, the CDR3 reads TGCAGTGCAAACCCGGGACTAGGGTCCCCGAGGGAGACCCAGTACTTC.

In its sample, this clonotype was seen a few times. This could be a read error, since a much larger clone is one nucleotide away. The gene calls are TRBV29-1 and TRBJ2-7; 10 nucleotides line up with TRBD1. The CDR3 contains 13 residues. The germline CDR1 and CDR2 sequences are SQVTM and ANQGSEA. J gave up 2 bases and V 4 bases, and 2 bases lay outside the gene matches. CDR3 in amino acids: CSVGQGAAYEQYF. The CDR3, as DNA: TGCAGCGTTGGACAGGGGGCAGCCTACGAGCAGTACTTC.

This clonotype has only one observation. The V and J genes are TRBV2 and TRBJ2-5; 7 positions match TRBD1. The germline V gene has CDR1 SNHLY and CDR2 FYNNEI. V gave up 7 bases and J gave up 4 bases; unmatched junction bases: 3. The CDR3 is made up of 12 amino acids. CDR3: CASTGQSETQYF. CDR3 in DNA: TGTGCCAGCACGGGACAGTCAGAGACCCAGTACTTC.

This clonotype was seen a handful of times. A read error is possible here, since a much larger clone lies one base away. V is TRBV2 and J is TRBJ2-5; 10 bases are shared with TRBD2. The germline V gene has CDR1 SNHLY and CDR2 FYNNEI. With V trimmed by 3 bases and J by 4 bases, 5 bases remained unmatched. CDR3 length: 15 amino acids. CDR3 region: CASSETAGGRETQYF. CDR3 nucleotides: TGTGCCAGCAGTGAGACAGCGGGGGGGCGAGAGACCCAGTACTTC.